A selection of T cell receptor beta chains follows, all from one sample in a study of blood T cells in healthy people across ages. TCRdb passed the 5' RACE reads through MiXCR, listing each CDR3 protein once. The sample lists under 2 million distinct CDR3 sequences, about 31% occurring once. The specimen sequenced was blood. These receptors were obtained from a woman aged 25-40 years in good health. Each CDR3 is given with its conserved first and last residue. A D gene is named only where the DNA matches it firmly. For some rows the clone size is stated as once, few or many, or as a class when expanded; others skip it.

J: TRBJ2-5
V: TRBV4-1
D: TRBD1
length: 17
size: few
DNA: TGCGCCAGCAGCCAAGGACGTAGGGGGCTTTCCAGCGAGACCCAGTACTTC
CDR3: CASSQGRRGLSSETQYF

J: TRBJ2-2
V: TRBV7-3
D: TRBD1
length: 16
size: -
DNA: TGTGCCAGCAGCTCGCCGGGACAGGGGGACACCGGGGAGCTGTTTTTT
CDR3: CASSSPGQGDTGELFF

J: TRBJ2-1
V: TRBV5-1
D: -
length: 16
size: -
DNA: TGCGCCAGCAGCTTGGGCCCAGGGACGATTGTTAGCGAGCAGTTCTTC
CDR3: CASSLGPGTIVSEQFF

J: TRBJ1-2
V: TRBV7-9
D: TRBD1
length: 16
size: few
DNA: TGTGCCAGCAGCTTACCCCTTGGACAGGGGGAGGATGGCTACACCTTC
CDR3: CASSLPLGQGEDGYTF

J: TRBJ2-7
V: TRBV5-5
D: -
length: 15
size: -
DNA: TGTGCCAGCAGCTTATTTGCACAGCCCTCCTACGAGCAGTACTTC
CDR3: CASSLFAQPSYEQYF

J: TRBJ1-1
V: TRBV29-1
D: -
length: 13
size: -
DNA: TGCAGCGTCGATCGGCAGATGAACACTGAAGCTTTCTTT
CDR3: CSVDRQMNTEAFF

J: TRBJ2-7
V: TRBV20-1
D: TRBD1
length: 15
size: few
DNA: TGCAGTGCTAGGGACCGGGACAGGGGCACCTACGAGCAGTACTTC
CDR3: CSARDRDRGTYEQYF

J: TRBJ2-7
V: TRBV7-9
D: -
length: 15
size: -
DNA: TGTGCCAGCAGCTTACAGGAGATAATACCCTACGAGCAGTACTTC
CDR3: CASSLQEIIPYEQYF

J: TRBJ1-6
V: TRBV27
D: -
length: 15
size: -
DNA: TGTGCCAGCAGTTTCCGGACGGAACGGACTTCACCCCTCCACTTT
CDR3: CASSFRTERTSPLHF

J: TRBJ2-1
V: TRBV7-9
D: TRBD2
length: 18
size: -
DNA: TGTGCCAGCAGCTCTCGGACTAGCGGGGGGAGCTCCTACAATGAGCAGTTCTTC
CDR3: CASSSRTSGGSSYNEQFF

J: TRBJ2-7
V: TRBV5-1
D: -
length: 13
size: many
DNA: TGCGCCAGCAGCAATGACCGAGGAGACGAGCAGTACTTC
CDR3: CASSNDRGDEQYF

J: TRBJ2-1
V: TRBV7-2
D: TRBD2
length: 16
size: -
DNA: TGTGCCAGCAGCTTAGCGGAGCGGGGGGTACTTGATGAGCAGTTCTTC
CDR3: CASSLAERGVLDEQFF

J: TRBJ2-7
V: TRBV28
D: -
length: 11
size: -
DNA: TGTGCCAGCAGTTTTAGGGCCGAGCAGTACTTC
CDR3: CASSFRAEQYF

J: TRBJ1-5
V: TRBV6-1
D: -
length: 15
size: -
DNA: TGTGCCAGCAGTGTTCTTTGGGGGAGCAATCAGCCCCAGCATTTT
CDR3: CASSVLWGSNQPQHF

J: TRBJ2-1
V: TRBV20-1
D: -
length: 14
size: few
DNA: TGCAGTGCTAGAGATTCGTCACTAAACAATGAGCAGTTCTTC
CDR3: CSARDSSLNNEQFF

J: TRBJ2-5
V: TRBV4-2
D: TRBD2
length: 15
size: -
DNA: TGTGCCAGCAGCCCTCTCTCCGGGGGGGAAGAGACCCAGTACTTC
CDR3: CASSPLSGGEETQYF

J: TRBJ2-1
V: TRBV7-9
D: TRBD2
length: 17
size: many
DNA: TGTGCCAGCAGCTCGGGACTAGCGGGAAGCTCCTACAATGAGCAGTTCTTC
CDR3: CASSSGLAGSSYNEQFF

J: TRBJ2-7
V: TRBV27
D: TRBD2
length: 15
size: many
DNA: TGTGCCAGCAGTCTGGGGTCGGGGGGGACCTACGAGCAGTACTTC
CDR3: CASSLGSGGTYEQYF

J: TRBJ1-6
V: TRBV11-3
D: -
length: 16
size: -
DNA: TGTGCCAGCAGCTTAGGGCAGGGGTGGTATAATTCACCCCTCCACTTT
CDR3: CASSLGQGWYNSPLHF

J: TRBJ2-7
V: TRBV2
D: TRBD2
length: 17
size: -
DNA: TGTGCCAGCAGCGAGTCGACTAGCCCGATCTCTTCCTACGAGCAGTACTTC
CDR3: CASSESTSPISSYEQYF

J: TRBJ2-4
V: TRBV14
D: TRBD2
length: 17
size: few
DNA: TGTGCCAGCAGCCCGCTGGCGGTAGCGGGATCCAAAAACATTCAGTACTTC
CDR3: CASSPLAVAGSKNIQYF

J: TRBJ2-2
V: TRBV25-1
D: -
length: 17
size: -
DNA: TGTGCCAGCAGTGGTCCCGGACCATGGGCGAACACCGGGGAGCTGTTTTTT
CDR3: CASSGPGPWANTGELFF

J: TRBJ2-3
V: TRBV7-9
D: TRBD1
length: 19
size: -
DNA: TGTGCCAGCAGCTTACGGGCCTTCGGGACAGGCGATCGCACAGATACGCAGTATTTT
CDR3: CASSLRAFGTGDRTDTQYF

J: TRBJ1-2
V: TRBV7-9
D: TRBD1
length: 16
size: -
DNA: TGTACCAGCAGCTTGGACGGGACAGGACCCGGCTATGGCTACACCTTC
CDR3: CTSSLDGTGPGYGYTF

J: TRBJ1-2
V: TRBV2
D: -
length: 12
size: -
DNA: TGTGCCAGCAAGGGAACGGACTATGGCTACACCTTC
CDR3: CASKGTDYGYTF

J: TRBJ2-5
V: TRBV3-1
D: -
length: 16
size: few
DNA: TGTGCCAGCAGCCAAGATAGGTCCAATTGGGAAGAGACCCAGTACTTC
CDR3: CASSQDRSNWEETQYF

J: TRBJ2-1
V: TRBV9
D: -
length: 14
size: -
DNA: TGTGCCAGCAGCGTCCTTGCTAGCGACAATGAGCAGTTCTTC
CDR3: CASSVLASDNEQFF

J: TRBJ2-3
V: TRBV20-1
D: TRBD2
length: 14
size: -
DNA: TGCAGTGCCGCTAGCGGGGCCTTCACAGATACGCAGTATTTT
CDR3: CSAASGAFTDTQYF

J: TRBJ2-1
V: TRBV7-9
D: -
length: 10
size: -
DNA: TGTGCCAGCAGCTCCGACAAGGAGTTCTTC
CDR3: CASSSDKEFF

J: TRBJ2-7
V: TRBV12-3/TRBV12-4
D: -
length: 14
size: -
DNA: TGTGCCAGCAGTGAGGGACACCGCCGGGGCGAGCAGTACTTC
CDR3: CASSEGHRRGEQYF

J: TRBJ1-5
V: TRBV20-1
D: -
length: 14
size: -
DNA: TGCAGTGCTAGAGCGCAGGGTAGCAATCAGCCCCAGCATTTT
CDR3: CSARAQGSNQPQHF

J: TRBJ2-5
V: TRBV27
D: TRBD2
length: 16
size: -
DNA: TGTGCCAGCAGTCTAACTAGCGGGAGGGCCCAAGAGACCCAGTACTTC
CDR3: CASSLTSGRAQETQYF

J: TRBJ1-1
V: TRBV4-2
D: -
length: 14
size: -
DNA: TGTGCCAGCAGCCAAGAGTCAGTACAAGGAGGGGCTTTCTTT
CDR3: CASSQESVQGGAFF

J: TRBJ1-6
V: TRBV4-1
D: TRBD1
length: 15
size: few
DNA: TGCGCCAGCAGTCGGCAGGGGGAAGTGAATTCACCCCTCCACTTT
CDR3: CASSRQGEVNSPLHF

J: TRBJ2-7
V: TRBV20-1
D: TRBD1
length: 14
size: once
DNA: TGCAGTGCTAGCCCGGACAGGGGATTATACGAGCAGTACTTC
CDR3: CSASPDRGLYEQYF

J: TRBJ2-2
V: TRBV20-1
D: -
length: 16
size: -
DNA: TGCAGTGCTAGAGACTCCCGAGGGGGGGGCACCGGGGAGCTGTTTTTT
CDR3: CSARDSRGGGTGELFF

J: TRBJ2-1
V: TRBV20-1
D: -
length: 15
size: many
DNA: TGCAGTGCTAGAGGACCCGGGACCCCCGGGAATGAGCAGTTCTTC
CDR3: CSARGPGTPGNEQFF

J: TRBJ2-3
V: TRBV4-2
D: TRBD1
length: 16
size: few
DNA: TGTGCCAGCAGCCAAGATCCCAGGGGGCAAGCAGATACGCAGTATTTT
CDR3: CASSQDPRGQADTQYF

J: TRBJ2-3
V: TRBV27
D: TRBD1
length: 16
size: -
DNA: TGTGCCACCCAAGCCTGGGACAGCAGACGCACAGATACGCAGTATTTT
CDR3: CATQAWDSRRTDTQYF

J: TRBJ1-2
V: TRBV20-1
D: -
length: 17
size: -
DNA: TGCAGTGCTACGACAGGAAGAGCCATTCGGTGTAACTATGGCTACACCTTC
CDR3: CSATTGRAIRCNYGYTF

J: TRBJ2-7
V: TRBV4-1
D: -
length: 13
size: many
DNA: TGCGCCAGCAGCCAACAGGGGTACAACGAGCAGTACTTC
CDR3: CASSQQGYNEQYF

J: TRBJ2-5
V: TRBV9
D: TRBD1
length: 19
size: few
DNA: TGTGCCAGCAGCGTCGCTCCCGGGACAGGGAGGCAAACTCAAGAGACCCAGTACTTC
CDR3: CASSVAPGTGRQTQETQYF

J: TRBJ2-3
V: TRBV5-1
D: -
length: 18
size: few
DNA: TGCGCCAGCAGCTTGGCCGTATTGAGGAGCGGCGGTCTGAATACGCAGTATTTT
CDR3: CASSLAVLRSGGLNTQYF

J: TRBJ1-1
V: TRBV9
D: -
length: 15
size: few
DNA: TGTGCCAGCAGCGCCAGTCTGGGTGCGAACACTGAAGCTTTCTTT
CDR3: CASSASLGANTEAFF

J: TRBJ2-1
V: TRBV2
D: -
length: 15
size: -
DNA: TGTGCCAGCCTCCCTGTCGGGGGCTCCTACAATGAGCAGTTCTTC
CDR3: CASLPVGGSYNEQFF

J: TRBJ2-3
V: TRBV9
D: TRBD2
length: 13
size: -
DNA: TGTGCCAGCGGTAGCGGGAGGGCAGATACGCAGTATTTT
CDR3: CASGSGRADTQYF

J: TRBJ2-1
V: TRBV5-1
D: -
length: 15
size: few
DNA: TGCGCCAGCACCGAGGCCGGCCAGGTTCGGAATGAGCAGTTCTTC
CDR3: CASTEAGQVRNEQFF

J: TRBJ2-2
V: TRBV2
D: TRBD2
length: 15
size: many
DNA: TGTGCCAGCAGTGTCCTAGCGGGATCTAACGGGGAGCTGTTTTTT
CDR3: CASSVLAGSNGELFF